This TCR beta chain was obtained from a study of monozygotic twins with inflammatory bowel disease. Study results and limitations: Healthy twins shared more clonotypes with others than IBD patients, most markedly active ones. Support for a single strong signal or clonotype associated with IBD was absent.

This CDR3 contains 15 residues. The cDNA of both the TCRalpha and TCRbeta chains was subjected to two nested PCRs of approximately 16 and 10 cycles. TCRdb re-called the 5' RACE reads and catalogs CDR3 proteins one per entry, DNA excluded. The record lists approximately 100,000 distinct CDR3 sequences, of which the ten most abundant hold around 11%. As for this clonotype: The antigen is not known.

The receptor was derived from a human donor with ulcerative colitis or Crohn's disease, or a healthy co-twin of an affected twin (not recorded which). The chain uses TRBV12-3 or TRBV12-4 and TRBJ2-1; TCRdb lists TRBD2, though no DNA is available to test this call. The sample taken for sequencing was blood. CDR3 protein: CASTPHSGVYNEQFF.